The T cell receptor (beta chain) described here comes from a study of read filtering for tumor transcriptome and immune sequencing. Study conclusions and caveats: Approximately 80% of IR-seq clonotypes had one read, totaling 3% to 4.5% of reads; RNA-seq: about 69% and 49%.

For this clonotype: Its matching antigen is unknown.

This CDR3 is 16 amino acids long. Germline CDR1 reads PRHDT; CDR2 reads FYEKMQ (reference sequence). The V and J ends lost 3 bases and 3 bases respectively, with 16 bases between them. Molecular barcoded adaptors covering alpha/delta and beta/gamma chains were used on roughly 400 ng RNA. Each CDR3 protein is one row after TCRdb ran MiXCR on the reads. The profile covers 50,000 to 65,000 distinct CDR3 sequences, with roughly 19% appearing a single time and roughly a tenth taken by the ten largest. This sequence originates from a donor aged 40 or older with multiple myeloma. Material for sequencing was a population of CD138-negative cells sorted from bone marrow. The chain couples TRBV13 to TRBJ2-3; D is ambiguous. CDR3 DNA: TGTGCCAGCAGCTTTGAATTGCCAGACCGGACAGATACGCAGTATTTT. It yields the protein CASSFELPDRTDTQYF.